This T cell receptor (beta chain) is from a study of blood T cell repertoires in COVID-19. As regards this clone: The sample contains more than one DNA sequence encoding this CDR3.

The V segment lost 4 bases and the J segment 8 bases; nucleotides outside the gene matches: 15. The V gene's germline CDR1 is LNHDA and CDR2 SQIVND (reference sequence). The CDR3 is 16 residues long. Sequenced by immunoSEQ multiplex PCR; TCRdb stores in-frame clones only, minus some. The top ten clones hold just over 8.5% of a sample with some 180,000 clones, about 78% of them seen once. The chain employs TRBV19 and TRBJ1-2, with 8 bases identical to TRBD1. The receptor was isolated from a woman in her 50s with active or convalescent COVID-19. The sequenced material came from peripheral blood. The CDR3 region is CASSRNTRQGLRGYTF. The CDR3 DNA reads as TGTGCCAGTAGTAGGAATACTAGACAGGGGCTGAGAGGCTACACCTTC.